The entry below gives a single T cell receptor beta chain sequence along with its context. Its specificity is not known. V was pared by 5 bases and J by 6 bases, with 11 bases of the junction left unmatched. The germline gives CDR1 SGHVS, CDR2 FNYEAQ. This CDR3 is built from 15 residues. The sample belongs to a study of blood T cells in healthy people across ages. Findings and caveats of the study: Older age went with lower TCR beta diversity per million T cells, in a roughly linear way.

Then a second PCR, running roughly 7 to 11 cycles, was carried out with a sample-barcoded 5' primer and a J-beta primer mix. MiXCR was run by TCRdb on the 5' RACE reads, yielding one entry per CDR3 protein. The sample has about 800,000 distinct CDR3 sequences; about 62% are singletons. The specimen sequenced was blood. The V and J genes are TRBV7-6 and TRBJ2-7; 9 bases line up with TRBD2. The receptor's source is a young man in good health. CDR3 protein: CASSLGVAGEGEQYF. CDR3 coding DNA: TGTGCCAGCAGCCTGGGAGTAGCGGGAGAGGGCGAGCAGTACTTC.